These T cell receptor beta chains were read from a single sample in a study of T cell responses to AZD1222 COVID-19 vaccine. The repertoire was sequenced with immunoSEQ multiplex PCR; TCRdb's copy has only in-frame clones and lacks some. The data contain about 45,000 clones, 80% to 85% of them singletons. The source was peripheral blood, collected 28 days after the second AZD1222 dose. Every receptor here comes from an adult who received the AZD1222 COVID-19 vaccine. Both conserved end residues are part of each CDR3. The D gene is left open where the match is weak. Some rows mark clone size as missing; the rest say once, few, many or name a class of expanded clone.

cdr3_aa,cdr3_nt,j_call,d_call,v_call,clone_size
CASSLGTGVEKLFF,TGTGCCAGCAGCTTAGGGACAGGGGTTGAAAAACTGTTTTTT,TRBJ1-4,TRBD1,TRBV7-9,.
CASSQDPHRVGAGNTIYF,TGTGCCAGCAGCCAAGATCCCCACAGGGTGGGCGCTGGAAACACCATATATTTT,TRBJ1-3,.,TRBV3-1/TRBV3-2,.
CASSQSPMGYEQYF,TGTGCCAGCAGCCAGAGTCCGATGGGCTACGAGCAGTACTTC,TRBJ2-7,.,TRBV14,few
CASSRQGFGNNEQFF,TGCGCCAGCAGCCGACAGGGGTTTGGAAACAATGAGCAGTTCTTC,TRBJ2-1,TRBD1,TRBV5-1,.
CASSPADSGNTIYF,TGTGCCAGCTCACCAGCCGACTCTGGAAACACCATATATTTT,TRBJ1-3,.,TRBV18,once
CAWSKSYNEQFF,TGTGCCTGGAGTAAGAGCTACAATGAGCAGTTCTTC,TRBJ2-1,.,TRBV30,few
CASNPGAGMNTEAFF,TGTGCCAGCAACCCCGGGGCAGGAATGAACACTGAAGCTTTCTTT,TRBJ1-1,.,TRBV6-5,.
CASSRTVGGNTIYF,TGTGCCAGCAGCAGGACAGTGGGAGGAAACACCATATATTTT,TRBJ1-3,.,TRBV6-5,.
CASSIQHGTQHF,TGTGCCAGTAGTATACAACACGGGACCCAGCATTTT,TRBJ1-5,.,TRBV19,.
CAISESKDQPQHF,TGTGCCATCAGTGAGTCGAAAGATCAGCCCCAGCATTTT,TRBJ1-5,.,TRBV10-3,few
CASSHSRLKNQPQHF,TGTGCCAGCAGCCATTCTAGACTGAAAAATCAGCCCCAGCATTTT,TRBJ1-5,.,TRBV3-1/TRBV3-2,.
CASSPREGATPLHF,TGTGCCAGCAGTCCCCGGGAGGGGGCTACACCCCTCCACTTT,TRBJ1-6,TRBD1,TRBV27,.
CAWSVKGAFYGYTF,TGTGCCTGGAGTGTCAAGGGGGCCTTCTATGGCTACACCTTC,TRBJ1-2,TRBD1,TRBV30,once
CASRDRWGVIF,TGTGCCAGCAGAGACAGGTGGGGCGTGATTTTT,TRBJ1-4,.,TRBV6-5,.
CASAPDRDNYGYTF,TGTGCCAGCGCCCCGGACAGGGATAACTATGGCTACACCTTC,TRBJ1-2,TRBD1,TRBV2,.
CASVLRVNSAYNEQFF,TGTGCCAGCGTCCTTCGCGTAAATTCTGCCTACAATGAGCAGTTCTTC,TRBJ2-1,.,TRBV7-8,.
CASSLSGTGSPLHF,TGCGCCAGCAGCTTGTCAGGAACAGGGTCACCCCTCCACTTT,TRBJ1-6,.,TRBV5-1,.
CATSRDPRDTQYF,TGTGCCACCAGCAGAGATCCGCGAGATACGCAGTATTTT,TRBJ2-3,.,TRBV15,.
CSVEESGFGELFF,TGCAGCGTTGAAGAGAGCGGTTTCGGGGAGCTGTTTTTT,TRBJ2-2,.,TRBV29-1,medium-sized
CASSESGNTQYF,TGTGCCAGCAGTGAGTCCGGGAATACGCAGTATTTT,TRBJ2-3,.,TRBV25-1,.
CASRHPEPQETQYF,TGTGCCAGCAGGCACCCCGAGCCCCAAGAGACCCAGTACTTC,TRBJ2-5,.,TRBV6-5,.
CASRGLAGQQETQYF,TGTGCCAGCAGGGGACTAGCGGGGCAACAAGAGACCCAGTACTTC,TRBJ2-5,.,TRBV21-1,.
CASSPQAGEGNGYTF,TGTGCCAGCTCACCCCAAGCGGGGGAGGGGAATGGCTACACCTTC,TRBJ1-2,.,TRBV18,.
CASSQNGNQETQYF,TGCGCCAGCAGCCAAAACGGAAACCAAGAGACCCAGTACTTC,TRBJ2-5,.,TRBV5-1,.
CASSQDRVLRYTF,TGCGCCAGCAGCCAAGATCGCGTACTGCGCTACACCTTC,TRBJ1-2,.,TRBV4-1,.
CATSDPESSGGPDTQYF,TGTGCCACCAGTGATCCAGAATCCAGCGGGGGGCCAGATACGCAGTATTTT,TRBJ2-3,TRBD2,TRBV24-1,.
CASSFPTGVHSGANVLTF,TGTGCCAGCAGCTTCCCGACAGGGGTTCACTCTGGGGCCAACGTCCTGACTTTC,TRBJ2-6,TRBD1,TRBV7-9,.
CATSDPRGGGTDTQYF,TGTGCCACCAGTGACCCCCGTGGAGGGGGCACAGATACGCAGTATTTT,TRBJ2-3,.,TRBV24-1,once
CASSPRAGGDTDTQYF,TGTGCCAGCTCACCACGCGCGGGGGGGGACACAGATACGCAGTATTTT,TRBJ2-3,TRBD2,TRBV18,.